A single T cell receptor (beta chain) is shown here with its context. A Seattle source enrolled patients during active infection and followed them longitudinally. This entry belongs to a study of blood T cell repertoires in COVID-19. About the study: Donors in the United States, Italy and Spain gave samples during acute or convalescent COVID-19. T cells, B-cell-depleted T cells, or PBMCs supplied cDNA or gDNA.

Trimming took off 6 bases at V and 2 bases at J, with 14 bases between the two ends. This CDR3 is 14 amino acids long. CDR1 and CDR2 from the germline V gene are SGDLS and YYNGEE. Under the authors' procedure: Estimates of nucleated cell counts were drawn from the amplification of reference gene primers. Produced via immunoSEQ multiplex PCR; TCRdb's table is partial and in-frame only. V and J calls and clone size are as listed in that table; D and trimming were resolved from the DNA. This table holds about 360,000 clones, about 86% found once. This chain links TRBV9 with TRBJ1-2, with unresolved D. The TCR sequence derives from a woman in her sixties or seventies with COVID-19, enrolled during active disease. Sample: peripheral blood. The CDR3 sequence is CASKDTVTNYGYTF. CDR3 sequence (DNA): TGTGCCAGCAAGGATACAGTGACCAACTATGGCTACACCTTC.